Given below is one T cell receptor beta chain in context. CDR1 MNHNY and CDR2 SVGAGI come from the germline V gene (reference sequence). Trimming took 6 bases from V and 6 from J; bases not matched to a gene: 4. This CDR3 spans 13 amino acids. Clones were sequenced by immunoSEQ multiplex PCR, and TCRdb holds only the in-frame ones, with some missing. The sample carries about 200,000 clones, around 94% recorded once. This record belongs to a study of T cell responses to AZD1222 COVID-19 vaccine. The genes are TRBV6-6 and TRBJ2-1, with 8 positions matching TRBD1. The input for sequencing was peripheral blood, taken 28 days after the second dose of the MenACWY control vaccine. The receptor was isolated from an adult who received the MenACWY meningococcal vaccine as a control. CDR3 loop: CASSPTGGNEQFF. The CDR3 DNA reads as TGTGCCAGCAGCCCTACAGGGGGCAATGAGCAGTTCTTC.